The 22 T cell receptor beta chains below all came from one sample that was sequenced in a study of blood T cell repertoires in COVID-19. The protocol was immunoSEQ multiplex PCR, while the TCRdb copy is restricted to in-frame clones and leaves out a portion. This table has over 85,000 clones, over 75% appearing once. Sequenced: peripheral blood. All receptors come from a human donor in a cohort sampled during active COVID-19.

The chain carries TRBV10-3 and TRBJ2-3; 7 nucleotides align to TRBD1. The CDR3 has 15 residues. CDR1 is ENHRY and CDR2 is SYGVKD in the germline V gene. V shed 5 bases and J 2 bases; nucleotides not matched to a gene: 7. The CDR3 spells CAISRDRAPTDTQYF. In nucleotides, the CDR3 is TGTGCCATCAGTCGAGACAGGGCCCCCACAGATACGCAGTATTTT.

The V and J genes are TRBV30 and TRBJ1-1; no firm D call. V was cut by 3 bases and J by 0 bases, with 23 bases left in between. The CDR3 contains 18 residues. The germline V gene has CDR1 GTSNPN and CDR2 SVGIG (reference sequence). CDR3 nucleotides: TGTGCCTGGAGAACTGTGGTCCTGGTAACAGACCTGAACACTGAAGCTTTCTTT. Translation: CAWRTVVLVTDLNTEAFF.

The V and J genes are TRBV9 and TRBJ2-1; the D gene is possibly TRBD2 (6 bases). Germline loops: CDR1 SGDLS, CDR2 YYNGEE. Trimming left V 0 bases short and J 10 bases short, with 8 bases between. The CDR3 spans 12 residues. CDR3 amino acids: CASSVAGVEQFF. As DNA, the CDR3 is TGTGCCAGCAGCGTAGCGGGAGTCGAGCAGTTCTTC.

The chain is built from TRBV19 and TRBJ1-2; possible D gene TRBD1, 6 bases. This CDR3 spans 14 amino acids. Trimming shortened V by 5 bases and J by 4 bases, and 14 bases separated the two germline ends. Per germline, CDR1 LNHDA and CDR2 SQIVND (reference sequence). CDR3 residues: CASSWDTQSYGYTF. The CDR3 DNA reads as TGTGCCAGTAGTTGGGACACACAGTCCTATGGCTACACCTTC.

The V gene is TRBV28, the J gene TRBJ2-1, with a weak D call TRBD2 (5 bases). Germline assignment: CDR1 MDHEN and CDR2 SYDVKM. V dropped 5 bases and J dropped 6 bases, with 11 bases sitting between them. This CDR3 has 13 amino acids. CDR3: CASSGEAVNEQFF. The CDR3 DNA follows: TGTGCCAGCAGTGGGGAAGCGGTCAATGAGCAGTTCTTC.

For this clone: The junction departs from germline at one end; a sequencing error may be responsible. The chain recombines TRBV5-1 with TRBJ1-5; D remains ambiguous. Germline V CDR1 and CDR2: SGHRS, YFSETQ. The CDR3 has 16 amino acids. The chain's CDR3 is CASSLGSGSGNQPQHF. CDR3 DNA sequence: TGCGCCAGCAGTTTGGGATCCGGGAGCGGCAATCAGCCCCAGCATTTT.

V is TRBV5-1 and J is TRBJ2-1, with 11 positions matching TRBD2. Germline V gives CDR1 SGHRS, CDR2 YFSETQ. This CDR3 has 16 residues. Trimming took 3 bases from V and 4 from J; bases not matched to a gene: 6. DNA for the CDR3: TGCGCCAGCAGCTCATCCACTAGCGGGGGTTACAATGAGCAGTTCTTC. Translating gives CASSSSTSGGYNEQFF.

The rearrangement uses TRBV6-4 and TRBJ2-3; the match to TRBD2 covers 9 bases. Per the germline V gene, CDR1 is MRHNA and CDR2 is SNTAGT. This CDR3 contains 18 residues. J gave up 4 bases and V 4 bases, and 15 bases lay outside the gene matches. The CDR3 DNA is TGTGCCAGCAGTGCATCTGCCCTAATCGCGGGAGGGCCAGATACGCAGTATTTT. Translating it yields CASSASALIAGGPDTQYF.

CDR3 protein: CASNRNQETQYF. The CDR3 coding sequence is TGTGCCAGCAACAGGAATCAAGAGACCCAGTACTTC. This chain connects TRBV6-5 to TRBJ2-5, with a possible D match to TRBD1 (5 bases). With 7 bases removed from V and 2 bases from J, the gap between germline ends came to 8 bases. CDR3 length: 12 residues. Germline CDR1 MNHEY, CDR2 SVGAGI.

The rearrangement links TRBV13 to TRBJ2-1; D is possibly TRBD2 (5 bases). The V end lost 5 bases, the J end lost 8 bases, and 19 bases lay between the germline ends. Germline CDR1 reads PRHDT; CDR2 reads FYEKMQ (reference sequence). This CDR3 spans 15 amino acids. CDR3 protein: CASSQPGDPKDEQFF. CDR3 nucleotides: TGTGCCAGCAGCCAACCCGGGGATCCCAAAGATGAGCAGTTCTTC.

The chain combines TRBV2 with TRBJ2-6; TRBD2 matches 14 bases. Germline V gene sequence: CDR1 SNHLY, CDR2 FYNNEI. The CDR3 sequence is 17 residues long. V shed 8 bases, J shed 4 bases, and the junction held 7 bases outside the gene matches. CDR3 protein: CASEGLAGASGANVLTF. The CDR3 DNA is TGTGCCAGCGAGGGACTAGCGGGAGCTTCCGGGGCCAACGTCCTGACTTTC. The complete variable domain, with remaining parts taken from reference TRBV2 and TRBJ2-6, reads EPEVTQTPSHQVTQMGQEVILRCVPISNHLYFYWYRQILGQKVEFLVSFYNNEISEKSEIFDDQFSVERPDGSNFTLKIRSTKLEDSAMYFCASEGLAGASGANVLTFGAGSRLTVL.

The V gene is TRBV9, the J gene TRBJ2-1; D perhaps matches TRBD2 (5 bases). This CDR3 has 16 amino acids. V was shortened by 2 bases and J by 3 bases, with 15 bases between the two germline ends. The V gene's germline CDR1 is SGDLS and CDR2 YYNGEE. For the CDR3, the DNA is TGTGCCAGCAGCGTGTTAGGAGCGGTTATCTACAATGAGCAGTTCTTC. Translated: CASSVLGAVIYNEQFF.

The V and J genes are TRBV12-3 or TRBV12-4 and TRBJ1-1, with D possibly matching TRBD1 (6 bases). Trimming cost V 5 bases and J 3 bases, with 10 bases left between them. CDR3 length equals 13 residues. CDR3 residues: CASSNRDYTEAFF. The CDR3 DNA reads as TGTGCCAGCAGTAACAGGGATTACACTGAAGCTTTCTTT.

The V gene is TRBV21-1, the J gene TRBJ1-2; the listed D gene, TRBD1, was not tested against the DNA. TRBV21-1 is an annotated pseudogene. The CDR3 covers 14 residues. CDR3 DNA sequence: TGTGCCAGCGGGGCAGTCGTAGACAACTATGGCTACACCTTC. It codes for CASGAVVDNYGYTF.

The chain joins TRBV19 to TRBJ2-1, with D maybe TRBD1 (5 bases). CDR3 length: 17 amino acids. The V gene's germline CDR1 is LNHDA and CDR2 SQIVND (reference sequence). V lost 5 bases and J lost 0, with 17 bases in between. DNA for the CDR3: TGTGCCAGTAGTCCCCCATGGGGCCGAAGCTCCTACAATGAGCAGTTCTTC. It translates to CASSPPWGRSSYNEQFF.

This clone was counted between two and nine times. V gene TRBV19 combines with J gene TRBJ1-4, with a possible D match to TRBD1 (5 bases). This CDR3 has 16 amino acids. CDR1 is LNHDA and CDR2 is SQIVND in the germline V gene (reference sequence). V gave up 4 bases and J gave up 1 base, with 13 bases separating them. The CDR3 DNA reads as TGTGCCAGTAGTACGATAACAGGCCTAACTAATGAAAAACTGTTTTTT. Encoded protein: CASSTITGLTNEKLFF.

V and J are TRBV6-5 and TRBJ1-1; TRBD1 matches at 7 bases. The CDR3 covers 15 residues. Germline CDR1 and CDR2: MNHEY and SVGAGI. V gave up 2 bases and J gave up 0 bases; unmatched junction bases: 3. Here the CDR3 reads CASSYTQGLNTEAFF. In DNA form, the CDR3 reads TGTGCCAGCAGTTACACACAGGGGCTGAACACTGAAGCTTTCTTT.

This chain links TRBV7-9 with TRBJ2-5; TRBD1 aligns across 9 bases. This CDR3 spans 16 amino acids. J lost 6 bases, V lost 1 base, and 9 bases had no gene match. Germline assignment: CDR1 SEHNR and CDR2 FQNEAQ (reference sequence). The CDR3 sequence: CASSLGTGTGWKTQYF. The CDR3, as DNA: TGTGCCAGCAGCTTAGGGACCGGGACAGGGTGGAAGACCCAGTACTTC.

There are a few counts of this clone. The chain has TRBV6-2 or TRBV6-3 and TRBJ1-5, with D unresolved. This CDR3 has 13 amino acids. V gave up 2 bases and J gave up 6 bases, with 8 bases separating them. CDR1 and CDR2 (germline): MNHEY, SVGEGT. The CDR3 is CASSYANRQPQHF. The CDR3 DNA follows: TGTGCCAGCAGTTACGCGAACCGTCAGCCCCAGCATTTT.

This clone was recorded once. V and J are TRBV4-1 and TRBJ1-1; D not certain. The CDR3 spans 15 residues. Germline V gene lookup returns CDR1 MGHRA and CDR2 YSYEKL. The V and J ends lost 5 bases and 3 bases respectively, with 16 bases between them. CDR3 region: CASSFTGSSDTEAFF. In nucleotides, the CDR3 is TGCGCCAGCAGCTTTACCGGGTCTTCGGACACTGAAGCTTTCTTT.

This rearrangement joins TRBV9 to TRBJ2-3; D remains unclear. V dropped 4 bases and J dropped 6 bases, with 12 bases sitting between them. The CDR3 is 13 residues long. Germline V gene sequence: CDR1 SGDLS, CDR2 YYNGEE. CDR3 sequence reads: CASSPGLVDTQYF. The CDR3 coding sequence is TGTGCCAGCAGCCCCGGTCTGGTGGATACGCAGTATTTT.

The chain employs TRBV28 and TRBJ2-1; TRBD2 agrees at 11 bases. Germline trimming cut 2 bases from V and 4 bases from J; bases unmatched to any gene: 4. CDR3 length: 16 amino acids. Germline V CDR1 and CDR2: MDHEN, SYDVKM. The CDR3 reads CASSLQVAGGYNEQFF. As DNA, the CDR3 is TGTGCCAGCAGTTTACAGGTAGCGGGAGGGTACAATGAGCAGTTCTTC.